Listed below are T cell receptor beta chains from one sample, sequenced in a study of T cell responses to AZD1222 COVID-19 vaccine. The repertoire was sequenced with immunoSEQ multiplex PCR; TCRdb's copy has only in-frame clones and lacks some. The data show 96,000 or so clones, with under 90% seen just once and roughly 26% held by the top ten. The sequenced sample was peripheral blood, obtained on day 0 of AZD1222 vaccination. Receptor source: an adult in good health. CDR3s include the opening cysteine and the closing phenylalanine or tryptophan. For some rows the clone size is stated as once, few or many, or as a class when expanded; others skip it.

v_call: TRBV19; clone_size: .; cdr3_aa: CASTPGSGRDNEQFF
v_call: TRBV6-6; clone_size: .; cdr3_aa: CASIDAGPYGYTF
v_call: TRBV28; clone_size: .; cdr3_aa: CASTRGGSSYEQYF
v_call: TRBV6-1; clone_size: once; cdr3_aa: CASSARTGQEYTDTQYF
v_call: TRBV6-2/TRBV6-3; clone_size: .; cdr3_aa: CASSFSASGSRKNEQFF
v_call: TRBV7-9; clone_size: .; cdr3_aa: CASSLELGNSPLHF
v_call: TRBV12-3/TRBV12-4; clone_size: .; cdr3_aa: CASSFRTDYEQYF
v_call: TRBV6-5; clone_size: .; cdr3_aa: CASSYRLADAYEQYF
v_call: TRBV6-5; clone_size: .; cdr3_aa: CASSYTQSDTQYF
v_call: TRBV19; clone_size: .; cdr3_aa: CASPLAYRNNEQFF
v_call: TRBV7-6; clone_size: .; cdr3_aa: CASSLAGRGTYEQYF
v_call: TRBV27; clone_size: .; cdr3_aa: CASSLGQGAYEQYF
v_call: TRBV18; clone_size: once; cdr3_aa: CASSPRTGDRTDTQYF
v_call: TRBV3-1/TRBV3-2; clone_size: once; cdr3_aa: CASSQDVISGNTIYF
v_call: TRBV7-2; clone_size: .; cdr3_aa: CASSPTLTSYEQYF
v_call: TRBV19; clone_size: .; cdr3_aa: CASSIVTGGNIQYF